The clone carrying this TCR beta chain was observed a handful of times. Antigen unknown. The CDR3 is 15 amino acids. Germline V gives CDR1 SGHTA, CDR2 FQGTGA. Germline trimming cut 1 base from V and 2 bases from J; bases unmatched to any gene: 4. The data stem from a study of cytomegalovirus exposure and HLA in healthy donors. Study-level results: Compared with the approximately 680-donor mean, an Asian-associated ancestry cluster reportedly had fewer N-insertions, according to a later analysis. Overall, some 160 TCR beta chains were annotated as cytomegalovirus-associated.

The PCR had 60 Vbeta and 13 Jbeta primers. How the authors handled the data: A follow-up analysis tallied about 80 million unique TCR beta chains, 9 million to 11 million shared. Sequencing used immunoSEQ multiplex PCR; TCRdb keeps in-frame clones, though not all of them. V and J calls plus clone size are reproduced from that table; the DNA served to infer D and trimming. The sample lists approximately 140,000 clones, approximately 78% occurring once. This chain uses TRBV7-3 with TRBJ2-7; TRBD2 matches at 8 bases. Sequenced input: PBMCs. The clonotype comes from a human donor in good health. The CDR3 region has the DNA TGTGCCAGCAGCTTAAGTACTAGCGGTCCCTACGAGCAGTACTTC. Residues: CASSLSTSGPYEQYF.